The clone carrying this TCR beta chain was picked up a small number of times. V was trimmed by 11 bases and J by 8 bases, leaving 7 bases between them. This CDR3 region has 9 residues. Looked up from germline, CDR1 is LGHNT and CDR2 is FRNRAP. This sample is part of a study of blood T cell repertoires in COVID-19. The protocol was immunoSEQ multiplex PCR, while the TCRdb copy is restricted to in-frame clones and leaves out a portion. This sample yields about 290,000 clones, of which approximately 89% are seen a single time; more than 9.5% belongs to the top ten. The specimen was peripheral blood. The origin of this receptor is a woman aged 25 to 39 with COVID-19, enrolled during active disease. The chain employs TRBV12-5 and TRBJ2-1, with unresolved D. CDR3: CARGDEQFF. The CDR3 DNA follows: TGTGCTCGCGGCGATGAGCAGTTCTTC. The variable domain in full, completed from reference TRBV12-5 and TRBJ2-1, reads DARVTQTPRHKVTEMGQEVTMRCQPILGHNTVFWYRQTMMQGLELLAYFRNRAPLDDSGMPKDRFSAEMPDATLATLKIQPSEPRDSAVYFCARGDEQFFGPGTRLTVL.